This T cell receptor (beta chain) was found in a study of T cells in Graves' hyperthyroidism and ophthalmopathy. This clonotype was seen ten or more times. Its target is not known. Regions amplified from RNA transcripts were the TCR beta CDR3 regions. HTBI primers were used for first-round RT-PCR of the TCR CDR3. TCRdb itself ran the multiplex PCR reads through MiXCR, one entry per CDR3 protein. The data hold roughly 420,000 distinct CDR3 sequences, with 15% to 17% observed a single time. Germline V CDR1 and CDR2: DFQATT, SNEGSKA (reference sequence). The CDR3 runs 13 residues. V shed 5 bases and J 9 bases; nucleotides not matched to a gene: 11. The hyperthyroidism was newly diagnosed and had lasted under 2 months; the patients were aged 18 to 65. Study-level points and caveats: Model-based prediction identified ophthalmopathy a median 6.5 months prior to its onset. Most clonotypes expanded in the thyroid (above 0.001) were also present in blood.

This chain uses TRBV20-1 with TRBJ2-7, with 9 positions matching TRBD2. The clonotype was recovered from a woman between 18 and 29 years old with Graves' hyperthyroidism. Sequencing was done on a sample of blood. CDR3 sequence: CSAPTAGGPGQYF. The CDR3 DNA follows: TGCAGTGCTCCCACTGCGGGAGGGCCGGGGCAGTACTTC.